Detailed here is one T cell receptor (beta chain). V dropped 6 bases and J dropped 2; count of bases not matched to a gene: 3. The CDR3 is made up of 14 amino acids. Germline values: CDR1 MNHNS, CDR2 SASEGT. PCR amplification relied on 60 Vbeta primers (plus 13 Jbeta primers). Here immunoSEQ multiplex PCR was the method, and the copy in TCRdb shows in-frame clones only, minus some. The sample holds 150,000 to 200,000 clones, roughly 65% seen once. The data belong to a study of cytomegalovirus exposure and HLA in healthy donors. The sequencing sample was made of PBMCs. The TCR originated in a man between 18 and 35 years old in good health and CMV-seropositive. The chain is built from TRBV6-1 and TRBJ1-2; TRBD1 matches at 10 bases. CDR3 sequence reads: CASRSDRGNYGYTF. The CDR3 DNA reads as TGTGCCAGCAGATCGGACAGGGGGAACTATGGCTACACCTTC.